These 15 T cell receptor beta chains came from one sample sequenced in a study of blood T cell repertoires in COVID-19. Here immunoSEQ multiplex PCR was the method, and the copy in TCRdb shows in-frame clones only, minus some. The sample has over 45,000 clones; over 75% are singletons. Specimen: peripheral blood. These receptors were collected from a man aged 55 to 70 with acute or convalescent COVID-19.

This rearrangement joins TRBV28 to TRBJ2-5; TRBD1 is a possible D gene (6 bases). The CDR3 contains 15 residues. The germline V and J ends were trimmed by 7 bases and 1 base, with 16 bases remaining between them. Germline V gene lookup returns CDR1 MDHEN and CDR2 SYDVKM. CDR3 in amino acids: CASTPHPGAQETQYF. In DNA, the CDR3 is TGTGCCAGCACTCCCCACCCAGGGGCCCAAGAGACCCAGTACTTC. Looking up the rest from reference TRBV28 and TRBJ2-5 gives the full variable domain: DVKVTQSSRYLVKRTGEKVFLECVQDMDHENMFWYRQDPGLGLRLIYFSYDVKMKEKGDIPEGYSVSREKKERFSLILESASTNQTSMYLCASTPHPGAQETQYFGPGTRLLVL.

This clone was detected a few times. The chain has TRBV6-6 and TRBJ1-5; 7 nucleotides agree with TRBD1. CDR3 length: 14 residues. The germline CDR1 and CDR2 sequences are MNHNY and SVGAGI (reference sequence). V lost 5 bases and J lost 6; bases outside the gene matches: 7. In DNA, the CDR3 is TGTGCCAGCAGTCCAGGGGGATCGGGTCAGCCCCAGCATTTT. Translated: CASSPGGSGQPQHF.

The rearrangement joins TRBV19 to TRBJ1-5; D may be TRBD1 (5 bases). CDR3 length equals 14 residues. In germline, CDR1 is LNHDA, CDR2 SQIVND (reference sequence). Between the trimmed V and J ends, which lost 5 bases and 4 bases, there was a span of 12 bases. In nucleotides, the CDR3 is TGTGCCAGTAGTGCAGCAGACAGTAATCAGCCCCAGCATTTT. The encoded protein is CASSAADSNQPQHF.

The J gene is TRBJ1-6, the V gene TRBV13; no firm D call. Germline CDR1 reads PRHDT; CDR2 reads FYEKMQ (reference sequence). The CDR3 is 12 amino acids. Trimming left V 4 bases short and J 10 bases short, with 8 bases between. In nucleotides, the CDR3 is TGTGCCAGCAGCTACCAGTCGTCACCCCTCCACTTT. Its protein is CASSYQSSPLHF.

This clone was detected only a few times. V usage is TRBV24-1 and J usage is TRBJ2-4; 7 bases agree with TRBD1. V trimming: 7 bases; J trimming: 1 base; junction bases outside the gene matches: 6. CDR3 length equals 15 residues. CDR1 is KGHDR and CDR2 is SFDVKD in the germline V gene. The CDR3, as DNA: TGTGCCACCAGAGTAGAACAGGGGGCCAAAAACATTCAGTACTTC. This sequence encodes CATRVEQGAKNIQYF.

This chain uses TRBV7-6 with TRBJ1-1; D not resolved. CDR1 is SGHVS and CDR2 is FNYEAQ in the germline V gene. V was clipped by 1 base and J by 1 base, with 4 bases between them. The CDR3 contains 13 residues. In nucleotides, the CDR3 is TGTGCCAGCAGCTTAGTCCGGAACACTGAAGCTTTCTTT. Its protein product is CASSLVRNTEAFF.

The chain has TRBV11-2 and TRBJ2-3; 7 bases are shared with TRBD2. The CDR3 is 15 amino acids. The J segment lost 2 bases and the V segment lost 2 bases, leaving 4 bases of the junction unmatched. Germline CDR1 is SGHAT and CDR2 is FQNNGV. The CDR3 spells CASSLSLADTDTQYF. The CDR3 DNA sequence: TGTGCCAGCAGCTTATCCCTAGCGGACACAGATACGCAGTATTTT.

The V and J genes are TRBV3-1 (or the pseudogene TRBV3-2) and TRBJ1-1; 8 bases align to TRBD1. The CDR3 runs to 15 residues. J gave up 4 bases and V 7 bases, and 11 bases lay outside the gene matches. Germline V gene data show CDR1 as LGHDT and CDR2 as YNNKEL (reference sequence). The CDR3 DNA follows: TGTGCCAGCAAGACTGTGACAGGGGCCCGCACTGAAGCTTTCTTT. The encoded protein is CASKTVTGARTEAFF.

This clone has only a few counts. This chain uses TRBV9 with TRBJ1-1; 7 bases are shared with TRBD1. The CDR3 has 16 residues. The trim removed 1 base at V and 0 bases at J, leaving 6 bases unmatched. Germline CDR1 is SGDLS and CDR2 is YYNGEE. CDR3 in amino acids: CASSVKGGAVNTEAFF. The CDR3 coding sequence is TGTGCCAGCAGCGTAAAAGGGGGCGCGGTGAACACTGAAGCTTTCTTT. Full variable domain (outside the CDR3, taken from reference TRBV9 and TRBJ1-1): DSGVTQTPKHLITATGQRVTLRCSPRSGDLSVYWYQQSLDQGLQFLIQYYNGEERAKGNILERFSAQQFPDLHSELNLSSLELGDSALYFCASSVKGGAVNTEAFFGQGTRLTVV.

The CDR3 DNA sequence: TGTGCCAGCACGAGACAACATAACTATGGCTACACCTTC. It yields the protein CASTRQHNYGYTF. The chain couples TRBV2 to TRBJ1-2; no firm D call. Trimming took off 7 bases at V and 1 base at J, with 10 bases between the two ends. CDR1 is SNHLY and CDR2 is FYNNEI in the germline V gene. CDR3 length: 13 amino acids.

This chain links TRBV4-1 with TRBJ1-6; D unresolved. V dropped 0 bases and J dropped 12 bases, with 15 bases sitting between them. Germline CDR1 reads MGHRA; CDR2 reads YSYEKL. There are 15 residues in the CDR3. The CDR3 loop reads CASSQEGGENRPLHF. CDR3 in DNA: TGCGCCAGCAGCCAAGAAGGCGGGGAGAATCGACCCCTCCACTTT.

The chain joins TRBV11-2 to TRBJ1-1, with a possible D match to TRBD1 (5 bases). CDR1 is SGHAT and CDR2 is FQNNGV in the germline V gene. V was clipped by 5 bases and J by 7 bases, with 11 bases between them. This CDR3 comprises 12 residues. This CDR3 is CASSPQGIEAFF. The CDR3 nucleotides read TGTGCCAGCAGCCCCCAGGGAATTGAAGCTTTCTTT.

The CDR3 DNA reads TGTGCCAGCAGCCAGGCCAGCGGGGGGATCCAAGAGACCCAGTACTTC. It encodes CASSQASGGIQETQYF. This chain links TRBV13 with TRBJ2-5, with TRBD2 matching 9 bases. This CDR3 has 16 amino acids. The J segment lost 1 base and the V segment lost 5 bases, leaving 8 bases of the junction unmatched. Per the germline V gene, CDR1 is PRHDT and CDR2 is FYEKMQ (reference sequence).

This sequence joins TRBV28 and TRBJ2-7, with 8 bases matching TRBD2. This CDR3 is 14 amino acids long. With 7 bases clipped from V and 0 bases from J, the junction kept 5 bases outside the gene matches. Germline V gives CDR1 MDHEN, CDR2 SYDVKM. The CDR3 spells CASTRAGASYEQYF. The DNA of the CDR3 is TGTGCCAGCACCCGAGCGGGGGCCTCCTACGAGCAGTACTTC.

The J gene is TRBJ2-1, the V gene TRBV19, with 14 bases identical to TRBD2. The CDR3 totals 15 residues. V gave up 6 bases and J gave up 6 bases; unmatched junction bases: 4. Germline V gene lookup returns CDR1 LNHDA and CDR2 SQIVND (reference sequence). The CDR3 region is CASRRTSGGFNEQFF. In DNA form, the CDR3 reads TGTGCCAGTAGGCGGACTAGCGGGGGGTTCAATGAGCAGTTCTTC.